Presented here are 18 T cell receptor beta chains from one specimen sequenced in a study of Ad26.COV2.S vaccination and SARS-CoV-2 variants. Stated treatment: around 19 received Ad26.COV2.S at low or high dose, single or two shots; 5 received placebo; per-sample allocation not given. Sampling was done on day 63 after the first vaccine or placebo injection. The assay was immunoSEQ multiplex PCR, and TCRdb's table has in-frame clones only and misses some. The data show around 310,000 clones, under 90% seen once. Specimen: peripheral blood, collected in a trial of Ad26.COV2.S vaccine versus placebo. The source of these receptors is a person between 18 and 60 years old who received the Ad26.COV2.S COVID-19 vaccine or a placebo.

This clone has just one count. The rearrangement uses TRBV5-1 and TRBJ2-5, with D maybe TRBD1 (6 bases). V lost 0 bases, J lost 7 bases, and 13 bases lay in between. This CDR3 is built from 14 residues. Germline V CDR1 and CDR2: SGHRS, YFSETQ. Here the CDR3 DNA reads TGCGCCAGCAGCTTGGGGACAGCAGGCGGGACCCAGTACTTC. Its protein product is CASSLGTAGGTQYF.

The rearrangement links TRBV27 to TRBJ2-3; 12 nucleotides match TRBD2. CDR3 length equals 17 residues. CDR1 is MNHEY and CDR2 is SMNVEV in the germline V gene (reference sequence). The V gene end was trimmed by 1 base and the J gene end by 2 bases; junction bases not matched to a gene: 4. CDR3 amino acids: CASSLWTSGDHTDTQYF. In DNA form, the CDR3 reads TGTGCCAGCAGTTTATGGACTAGCGGGGACCACACAGATACGCAGTATTTT.

The chain combines TRBV18 with TRBJ1-2, with D maybe TRBD1 (5 bases). The CDR3 spans 12 residues. Germline values: CDR1 KGHSH, CDR2 LQKENI. V dropped 3 bases and J dropped 12 bases, with 14 bases sitting between them. CDR3 residues: CASSPDSGRNTF. Written as DNA, the CDR3 is TGTGCCAGCTCACCCGACAGCGGACGGAACACCTTC.

The J gene is TRBJ1-5, the V gene TRBV27; D remains ambiguous. V lost 2 bases to trimming and J lost 5 bases, with 7 bases between them. The CDR3 is made up of 13 amino acids. Germline values: CDR1 MNHEY, CDR2 SMNVEV (reference sequence). The CDR3 coding sequence is TGTGCCAGCAGTTTACTTATCGATCAGCCCCAGCATTTT. This gives the protein CASSLLIDQPQHF.

V usage is TRBV2 and J usage is TRBJ2-5, with D perhaps TRBD2 (6 bases). V dropped 10 bases and J dropped 5 bases, with 20 bases sitting between them. Germline values: CDR1 SNHLY, CDR2 FYNNEI. This CDR3 region has 14 residues. CDR3 nucleotides: TGTGCCACCAAGATAGATACTAGCAGGGAGACCCAGTACTTC. Translating it yields CATKIDTSRETQYF.

This clone was seen only once. The V gene is TRBV2, the J gene TRBJ2-3; 10 nucleotides match TRBD2. The CDR3 has 15 residues. CDR1 and CDR2 from the germline V gene are SNHLY and FYNNEI. V dropped 7 bases and J dropped 6; count of bases not matched to a gene: 10. The DNA for the CDR3 is TGTGCCAGCATGTCCTTGGGACTAGCGACCGATACGCAGTATTTT. It specifies CASMSLGLATDTQYF.

The chain joins TRBV20-1 to TRBJ2-5; 10 nucleotides align to TRBD2. Germline trimming cut 3 bases from V and 5 bases from J; bases unmatched to any gene: 15. Per the germline V gene, CDR1 is DFQATT and CDR2 is SNEGSKA (reference sequence). This CDR3 spans 17 amino acids. CDR3 loop: CSASPVASGSMGETQYF. For the CDR3, the DNA is TGCAGTGCTAGTCCCGTGGCTAGCGGGAGTATGGGGGAGACCCAGTACTTC.

This chain links TRBV18 with TRBJ1-1; the match to TRBD1 covers 9 bases. CDR1 and CDR2 from the germline V gene are KGHSH and LQKENI. The CDR3 covers 18 residues. V lost 6 bases to trimming and J lost 0 bases; unmatched junction nucleotides: 14. This chain's CDR3 is CASSEQGAANPVNTEAFF. The CDR3 nucleotides are TGTGCCAGCTCCGAACAGGGGGCCGCGAATCCTGTGAACACTGAAGCTTTCTTT.

V usage is TRBV4-1 and J usage is TRBJ1-2; no firm D call. V was pared by 4 bases and J by 4 bases, with 7 bases between. This CDR3 has 12 amino acids. Germline V lookup: CDR1 MGHRA, CDR2 YSYEKL. The CDR3 DNA reads as TGCGCCAGCAGCCTGCACAGCTATGGCTACACCTTC. This encodes CASSLHSYGYTF.

Comments on this clone: At one end, the junction sequence differs from germline, possibly due to a read error. The V gene is TRBV7-9, the J gene TRBJ1-1; 7 bases agree with TRBD1. The germline V gene has CDR1 SEHNR and CDR2 FQNEAQ (reference sequence). The CDR3 contains 13 residues. CDR3 DNA sequence: TGTGCCAGCAGCCTAGCAGGGGGGCCTGAAGCTTTCTTT. It is translated as CASSLAGGPEAFF.

The chain recombines TRBV19 with TRBJ1-1, with 8 bases matching TRBD1. This CDR3 has 15 amino acids. CDR1 is LNHDA, CDR2 SQIVND, per germline (reference sequence). J gave up 5 bases and V 1 base, and 6 bases lay outside the gene matches. The CDR3 DNA follows: TGTGCCAGTAGTATAGCGGGCAGGGGGCGGACTGAAGCTTTCTTT. It translates to CASSIAGRGRTEAFF.

This clone has more than one count but fewer than ten. The V and J genes are TRBV5-1 and TRBJ1-6; the D is unclear. Germline CDR1 is SGHRS and CDR2 is YFSETQ. This CDR3 has 15 amino acids. The V gene lost 0 bases and the J gene lost 2 bases, with 6 bases spanning the gap. The CDR3 nucleotides read TGCGCCAGCAGCTTGGACAGTCCCTATAATTCACCCCTCCACTTT. Its translation: CASSLDSPYNSPLHF. Combining the CDR3 with reference TRBV5-1 and TRBJ1-6 gives the whole variable domain KAGVTQTPRYLIKTRGQQVTLSCSPISGHRSVSWYQQTPGQGLQFLFEYFSETQRNKGNFPGRFSGRQFSNSRSEMNVSTLELGDSALYLCASSLDSPYNSPLHFGNGTRLTVT.

V gene TRBV28 combines with J gene TRBJ1-5; 7 bases line up with TRBD1. This CDR3 comprises 15 residues. Germline V gene sequence: CDR1 MDHEN, CDR2 SYDVKM. V dropped 6 bases and J dropped 6; count of bases not matched to a gene: 11. CDR3 in amino acids: CASRDDRAAGQPQHF. The CDR3 DNA follows: TGTGCCAGCAGGGATGACAGGGCGGCTGGTCAGCCCCAGCATTTT.

V gene TRBV18 combines with J gene TRBJ1-1, with D unclear. Germline V CDR1 and CDR2: KGHSH, LQKENI. The CDR3 is 15 residues long. V lost 1 base and J 0 bases, leaving 9 bases between the germline ends. The CDR3 loop reads CASSPQGGVNTEAFF. DNA for the CDR3: TGTGCCAGCTCACCACAGGGAGGCGTGAACACTGAAGCTTTCTTT.

The chain combines TRBV19 with TRBJ2-1, with 12 bases that match TRBD1. V was clipped by 5 bases and J by 2 bases; unmatched bases: 1. The CDR3 consists of 15 residues. Germline CDR1 LNHDA, CDR2 SQIVND (reference sequence). The CDR3 DNA is TGTGCCAGTAGTCGGGACAGGGGGCCCTACAATGAGCAGTTCTTC. Translating it yields CASSRDRGPYNEQFF.

Concerning this clone: The DNA is omitted, as the CDR3 cannot be located on it reliably, and the CDR3 follows TCRdb's listing. The V gene is TRBV5-6, the J gene TRBJ1-2. From germline, CDR1 is SGHDT and CDR2 YYEEEE. The CDR3 length equals 14 residues, ends included. The CDR3 here is CASSLVGGGSGSFF.

The V and J genes are TRBV10-2 and TRBJ1-3; D call uncertain. The CDR3 is made up of 15 amino acids. V was clipped by 3 bases and J by 2 bases, with 11 bases between them. Germline V gene sequence: CDR1 WSHSY, CDR2 SAAADI. The CDR3 DNA sequence: TGCGCCAGCAGTGAAATCCTGATGGCTGGAAACACCATATATTTT. Translated, it gives CASSEILMAGNTIYF.

This clone was picked up many times. In nucleotides, the CDR3 is TGTGCCAGCACCCCCGGACCCCCCAATCGCGAGCAGTACTTC. Translated, it gives CASTPGPPNREQYF. V and J are TRBV6-2 or TRBV6-3 and TRBJ2-7, with D unresolved. Trimming cost V 7 bases and J 6 bases, with 19 bases left between them. CDR1 is MNHEY and CDR2 is SVGEGT in the germline V gene. The CDR3 is 14 amino acids.